This T cell receptor beta chain was captured in a study of T cells in localized non-small cell lung cancer. Study-wide points: There were a median roughly 61 of the top 100 tumor clones appearing in adjacent lung. Longer overall survival was associated with a higher density of T cells in the blood.

This CDR3 is built from 12 residues. From germline, CDR1 is GTSNPN and CDR2 SVGIG (reference sequence). Trimming cost V 0 bases and J 7 bases, with 7 bases left between them. The protocol was immunoSEQ multiplex PCR, while the TCRdb copy is restricted to in-frame clones and leaves out a portion. Among tens of thousands of clones listed, over 70% were seen once. The sample holds one count of this clone. Its antigen is undetermined. The V gene is TRBV30, the J gene TRBJ2-1, with no clear D. Sample: peripheral blood, taken before any cancer treatment. The sequence was collected from a woman aged 40-75 years with stage I lung adenocarcinoma. Here the CDR3 reads CAWSVHGNEQFF. The CDR3 region has the DNA TGTGCCTGGAGTGTACACGGGAATGAGCAGTTCTTC.